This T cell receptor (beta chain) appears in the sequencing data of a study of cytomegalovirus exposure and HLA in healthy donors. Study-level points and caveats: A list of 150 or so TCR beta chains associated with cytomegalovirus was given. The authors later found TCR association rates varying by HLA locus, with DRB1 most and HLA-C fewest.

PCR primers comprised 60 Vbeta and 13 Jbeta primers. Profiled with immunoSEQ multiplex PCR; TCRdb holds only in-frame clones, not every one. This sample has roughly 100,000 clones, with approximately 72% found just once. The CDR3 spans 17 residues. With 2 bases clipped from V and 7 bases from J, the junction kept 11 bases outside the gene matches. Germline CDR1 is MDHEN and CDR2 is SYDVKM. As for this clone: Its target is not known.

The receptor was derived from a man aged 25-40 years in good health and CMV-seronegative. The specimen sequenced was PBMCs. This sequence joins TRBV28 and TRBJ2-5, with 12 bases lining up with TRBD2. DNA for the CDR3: TGTGCCAGCAGTTTAACTTTTGGGCTAGCGGGAGGGGGGACCCAGTACTTC. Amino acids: CASSLTFGLAGGGTQYF.